This T cell receptor (beta chain) was sequenced in a study of OX40 agonist ivuxolimab in advanced cancers. Germline-derived CDR1 and CDR2 are GTSNPN and SVGIG (reference sequence). Trimming pared 7 bases from V and 0 bases from J, leaving 19 bases between. The CDR3 has 15 amino acids. This clone has only one observation. The antigen is not known. Study-level results: Those patients achieving a partial response at 0.1-3.0 mg/kg showed among the lowest clonal expansion. Nonresponders, in some cases, also had low normalized T-cell clonal expansion.

The method was immunoSEQ multiplex PCR; TCRdb's version includes in-frame clones alone and lacks a portion of them. Among tens of thousands of clones listed, under 95% were seen once. V usage is TRBV30 and J usage is TRBJ2-7, with a weak D call TRBD2 (6 bases). The sequence was collected from an adult with an advanced solid tumor such as melanoma, head and neck, liver or kidney cancer. Sequencing used CD4+ or CD8+ T cells sorted from blood, obtained in a trial of the OX40 agonist ivuxolimab. The CDR3 loop is CAFRLFGGASYEQYF. CDR3 sequence (DNA): TGTGCCTTTCGACTCTTTGGCGGGGCCTCCTACGAGCAGTACTTC.